Below are 3 T cell receptor beta chains sequenced from a single sample in a study of blood T cell repertoires in COVID-19. TCRdb's table, derived via immunoSEQ multiplex PCR, lists solely in-frame clones and lacks some. The sample consists of approximately 150,000 clones, under 90% of them appearing once. The sample comprised PBMCs or T cells enriched from blood (not recorded which). All receptors come from a man between 50 and 59 years old in a cohort exposed to, infected with or recovered from COVID-19 (not recorded which).

The J gene is TRBJ1-1, the V gene TRBV7-2; a weak D match, TRBD1 (6 bases). V was cut by 1 base and J by 1 base, with 10 bases left in between. This CDR3 has 15 amino acids. Germline-derived CDR1 and CDR2 are SGHTA and FQGNSA. In nucleotides, the CDR3 is TGTGCCAGCAGCTTAGTCGGGACACAGAACACTGAAGCTTTCTTT. This gives the protein CASSLVGTQNTEAFF. Combining the CDR3 with reference TRBV7-2 and TRBJ1-1 gives the whole variable domain GAGVSQSPSNKVTEKGKDVELRCDPISGHTALYWYRQSLGQGLEFLIYFQGNSAPDKSGLPSDRFSAERTGGSVSTLTIQRTQQEDSAVYLCASSLVGTQNTEAFFGQGTRLTVV.

This clone was counted once. This chain uses TRBV9 with TRBJ2-5, with D unresolved. Trimming took off 0 bases at V and 1 base at J, with 7 bases between the two ends. Germline CDR1 reads SGDLS; CDR2 reads YYNGEE. The CDR3 length is 14 residues. The CDR3: CASSVGAVQETQYF. The CDR3 DNA sequence: TGTGCCAGCAGCGTAGGGGCCGTCCAAGAGACCCAGTACTTC.

The chain combines TRBV19 with TRBJ2-7; a possible D gene is TRBD2 (6 bases). Per germline, CDR1 LNHDA and CDR2 SQIVND (reference sequence). Trimming left V 3 bases short and J 4 bases short, with 16 bases between. The CDR3 runs 15 residues. This CDR3 reads CASSIRDSAIYEQYF. The CDR3 DNA is TGTGCCAGTAGTATCCGGGACTCCGCTATTTACGAGCAGTACTTC.